This T cell receptor (beta chain) was observed in a study of early T cells in non-severe SARS-CoV-2 infection. Whole-study context: The sequenced material was bulk RNA from unsorted whole blood, and its chains were unpaired.

Whole-study findings and limits: Matching against VDJdb likely underestimated virus-specific expansions, favoring anti-spike CD8.

The CDR3 has 14 residues. CDR1 SGHRS and CDR2 YFSETQ come from the germline V gene. V shed 3 bases and J shed 4 bases, with 10 bases lying between them. MiXCR, applied by TCRdb to the 5' RACE reads, yields one record per CDR3 protein. The profile covers some 67,000 distinct CDR3 sequences, with about 13% appearing a single time and roughly 13% taken by the ten largest. This clonotype was counted between two and nine times. The antigen remains unidentified. The material sequenced was whole blood. This clonotype originated in an adult who was a healthcare worker with PCR-confirmed SARS-CoV-2 infection or an uninfected control (not recorded which). The V and J genes are TRBV5-1 and TRBJ2-2; D perhaps matches TRBD1 (5 bases). The CDR3 sequence: CASSYAGFTGELFF. The CDR3 DNA follows: TGCGCCAGCAGCTACGCAGGGTTCACCGGGGAGCTGTTTTTT.